This is a list of T cell receptor beta chains from one sample in a study of cytomegalovirus exposure and HLA in healthy donors. Sequenced by immunoSEQ multiplex PCR; TCRdb stores in-frame clones only, minus some. The sample carries under 200,000 clones, about 62% recorded once. Sequencing was carried out using PBMCs. The receptors come from a man aged 35 to 55 in good health and CMV-seronegative. Both conserved end residues are part of each CDR3. D genes are given only for firm matches. Clone size appears in some rows only: once, few, many, or a class for an expanded clone.

clone_size: -
d_call: -
v_call: TRBV10-3
j_call: TRBJ2-3
cdr3_nt: TGTGCCATCAGTGACAATACAGGTCTCACAGATACGCAGTATTTT
cdr3_aa: CAISDNTGLTDTQYF

clone_size: few
d_call: TRBD2
v_call: TRBV7-2
j_call: TRBJ2-2
cdr3_nt: TGTGCCAGCAGCTTAAAGGGCCGTCGGGGGGGCCAGGGGGAGCTGTTTTTT
cdr3_aa: CASSLKGRRGGQGELFF

clone_size: -
d_call: TRBD1
v_call: TRBV4-3
j_call: TRBJ1-3
cdr3_nt: TGCGCCAGCAGCTCGGGACAGGGGCCCACCTCTGGAAACACCATATATTTT
cdr3_aa: CASSSGQGPTSGNTIYF

clone_size: once
d_call: -
v_call: TRBV7-9
j_call: TRBJ2-7
cdr3_nt: TGTGCCAGCAGCTCGCCCCCCGGGACACACGAGCAGTACTTC
cdr3_aa: CASSSPPGTHEQYF

clone_size: -
d_call: TRBD1
v_call: TRBV6-5
j_call: TRBJ1-2
cdr3_nt: TGTGCCAGCAGTCTACAGGGGGCGGGCGGCTACACCTTC
cdr3_aa: CASSLQGAGGYTF

clone_size: -
d_call: -
v_call: TRBV19
j_call: TRBJ2-4
cdr3_nt: TGTGCCAGTAGTCAAGGTGGGCGCCTCCTAAACATTCAGTACTTC
cdr3_aa: CASSQGGRLLNIQYF

clone_size: -
d_call: TRBD1
v_call: TRBV6-1
j_call: TRBJ2-2
cdr3_nt: TGTGCCAGCACTTCCGACAGGGGGTACGGGGAGCTGTTTTTT
cdr3_aa: CASTSDRGYGELFF

clone_size: few
d_call: -
v_call: TRBV7-2
j_call: TRBJ1-2
cdr3_nt: TGTGCCAGCAGCTTAATTGCGGACTATGGCTACACCTTC
cdr3_aa: CASSLIADYGYTF

clone_size: -
d_call: -
v_call: TRBV15
j_call: TRBJ2-3
cdr3_nt: TGTGCCACCAGCAGAGATCTGCCGGGGTCACTAGATACGCAGTATTTT
cdr3_aa: CATSRDLPGSLDTQYF

clone_size: few
d_call: TRBD1
v_call: TRBV15
j_call: TRBJ2-1
cdr3_nt: TGTGCCACCAGCAGAGGGACAGGGAACGTCAATGAGCAGTTCTTC
cdr3_aa: CATSRGTGNVNEQFF

clone_size: -
d_call: TRBD2
v_call: TRBV7-2
j_call: TRBJ2-5
cdr3_nt: TGTGCCAGCAGCTTAAGATCTAGCGGGATACCGTACCAAGAGACCCAGTACTTC
cdr3_aa: CASSLRSSGIPYQETQYF

clone_size: -
d_call: -
v_call: TRBV7-9
j_call: TRBJ2-3
cdr3_nt: TGTGCCAGCAGCTTATTAGCGGCTAGCACAGATACGCAGTATTTT
cdr3_aa: CASSLLAASTDTQYF

clone_size: -
d_call: -
v_call: TRBV15
j_call: TRBJ1-4
cdr3_nt: TGTGCCACCAGCAGAGATCGGGGGACTAATGAAAAACTGTTTTTT
cdr3_aa: CATSRDRGTNEKLFF

clone_size: -
d_call: -
v_call: TRBV1
j_call: TRBJ1-2
cdr3_nt: TGCACCAGCAGCCAAGTAGGGGACAGTTATGGCTACACCTTC
cdr3_aa: CTSSQVGDSYGYTF

clone_size: few
d_call: TRBD1
v_call: TRBV5-4
j_call: TRBJ2-1
cdr3_nt: TGTGCCAGCAGCTTCCCGCAGGGACAGGTCAATGAGCAGTTCTTC
cdr3_aa: CASSFPQGQVNEQFF